The 14 T cell receptor beta chains below were found in one sample sequenced in a study of blood T cell repertoires in COVID-19 (dated by TCRdb to 2018 to 2020). The method was the immunoSEQ multiplex PCR assay. TCRdb took this table from immuneACCESS and kept in-frame rearrangements with V and J called. Such tables lack part of the clones; where checked against another copy, unresolved V genes explain under half of the gap, and the rest is unexplained. Here the sample has a few hundred thousand clones; roughly 90% occur a single time. Of the sample, 9.5% to 15% falls within the top ten clones. The sequenced sample was peripheral blood. The receptors shown here come from a woman aged 55-75 years with acute or convalescent COVID-19.

The chain carries TRBV6-5 and TRBJ2-6; D unclear. Per germline, CDR1 MNHEY and CDR2 SVGAGI. The CDR3 is 15 residues long. The V and J ends lost 3 bases and 0 bases respectively, with 6 bases between them. The CDR3 sequence is CASSYGDSGANVLTF. The CDR3 nucleotides read TGTGCCAGCAGTTATGGAGACTCTGGGGCCAACGTCCTGACTTTC.

This rearrangement joins TRBV6-2 or TRBV6-3 to TRBJ1-1; D call uncertain. This CDR3 contains 13 residues. Trimming stripped 5 bases from V and 6 bases from J, with 13 bases between. The germline V gene encodes CDR1 MNHEY and CDR2 SVGEGT. In DNA, the CDR3 is TGTGCCAGCAGTAAGTCGGGGTTAGCTGAAGCTTTCTTT. Its protein product is CASSKSGLAEAFF.

The rearrangement uses TRBV18 and TRBJ1-6; TRBD1 might be the D (6 bases). Trimming stripped 1 base from V and 8 bases from J, with 18 bases between. CDR1 and CDR2 from the germline V gene are KGHSH and LQKENI. CDR3 length: 17 amino acids. The chain's CDR3 is CASSPLLDRAGYSPLHF. CDR3 DNA: TGTGCCAGCTCACCACTCTTGGACAGAGCTGGCTATTCACCCCTCCACTTT.

The rearrangement links TRBV7-9 to TRBJ1-2; a possible D gene is TRBD1 (6 bases). This CDR3 spans 16 amino acids. Germline-derived CDR1 and CDR2 are SEHNR and FQNEAQ (reference sequence). V was cut by 5 bases and J by 1 base, with 17 bases left in between. The CDR3, as DNA: TGTGCCAGCAGCGAGGGCAGGGGCGCAAATAACTATGGCTACACCTTC. It translates to CASSEGRGANNYGYTF.

The gene calls are TRBV30 and TRBJ2-5; 7 positions agree with TRBD2. Germline V gene data show CDR1 as GTSNPN and CDR2 as SVGIG (reference sequence). The ends lost 2 bases at V and 1 base at J; junction bases unmatched: 10. The CDR3 extends over 16 amino acids. The CDR3, as DNA: TGTGCCTGGAGTCGAGGGTGGGAGGGAGGCCAAGAGACCCAGTACTTC. This codes for CAWSRGWEGGQETQYF.

The chain links TRBV19 to TRBJ2-3; 9 bases are shared with TRBD2. The junction had 8 bases not matched to a gene; V was cut back by 6 bases and J by 1 base. The CDR3 spans 16 residues. CDR1 and CDR2 from the germline V gene are LNHDA and SQIVND (reference sequence). The CDR3 sequence: CASRTRGGRGTDTQYF. For the CDR3, the DNA is TGTGCCAGTAGAACGCGGGGGGGCAGGGGCACAGATACGCAGTATTTT.

This chain links TRBV13 with TRBJ2-1, with 8 bases identical to TRBD1. The CDR3 runs 16 residues. Trimming at V came to 6 bases and at J to 6 bases, leaving 13 bases not matched to a gene. Per germline, CDR1 PRHDT and CDR2 FYEKMQ (reference sequence). The CDR3 region has the DNA TGTGCCAGCAGGCTTCTCAGGGGGCTTAGCTTCAATGAGCAGTTCTTC. It translates to CASRLLRGLSFNEQFF.

This chain uses TRBV7-9 with TRBJ1-4, with a weak D call TRBD1 (6 bases). Trimming removed 2 bases at V and 6 bases at J, with 13 bases between. The CDR3 runs 15 residues. Germline V lookup: CDR1 SEHNR, CDR2 FQNEAQ (reference sequence). DNA for the CDR3: TGTGCCAGCAGCTTACTCTGGGGGCGAGATGAAAAACTGTTTTTT. Translation: CASSLLWGRDEKLFF.

This clone was observed a single time. This CDR3 reads CASSQEGRTNEKLFF. The CDR3 coding sequence is TGCGCCAGCAGCCAAGAAGGGAGGACTAATGAAAAACTGTTTTTT. The V and J genes are TRBV4-1 and TRBJ1-4, with no clear D. V was shortened by 0 bases and J by 2 bases, with 7 bases between the two germline ends. CDR3 size: 15 residues. Germline CDR1 is MGHRA and CDR2 is YSYEKL.

CDR3 amino acids: CASSKEEVNSGNTIYF. Written as DNA, the CDR3 is TGTGCCAGCAGCAAAGAGGAGGTTAACTCTGGAAACACCATATATTTT. The rearrangement uses TRBV21-1 and TRBJ1-3. TRBV21-1 is classified as a pseudogene. The CDR3 extends over 16 amino acids.

CDR3 amino acids: CASSPLAERRGQPQHF. The CDR3 DNA is TGTGCCAGCAGCCCCTTGGCCGAGAGGAGGGGTCAGCCCCAGCATTTT. The chain joins TRBV6-6 to TRBJ1-5; the D gene is possibly TRBD1 (5 bases). Trimming removed 6 bases at V and 6 bases at J, with 21 bases between. Germline V gene lookup returns CDR1 MNHNY and CDR2 SVGAGI (reference sequence). This CDR3 contains 16 residues.

The V gene is TRBV7-8, the J gene TRBJ1-1; D remains unclear. The CDR3 sequence is 14 residues long. V gave up 1 base and J gave up 1 base, with 7 bases separating them. The V gene's germline CDR1 is SGHVS and CDR2 FQNEAQ. CDR3 nucleotide sequence: TGTGCCAGCAGCTTAGTAGGAGCGAACACTGAAGCTTTCTTT. Its protein product is CASSLVGANTEAFF.

The chain is built from TRBV3-1 (or the pseudogene TRBV3-2) and TRBJ2-7, with D unresolved. Germline V CDR1 and CDR2: LGHDT, YNNKEL (reference sequence). Trimming pared 3 bases from V and 0 bases from J, leaving 15 bases between. The CDR3 runs to 16 residues. The CDR3 DNA follows: TGTGCCAGCAGCCACCCTATGACACCCCACTCCTACGAGCAGTACTTC. Translating it yields CASSHPMTPHSYEQYF.

The genes are TRBV2 and TRBJ1-1, with a tentative D call TRBD1 (5 bases). There are 14 residues in the CDR3. V lost 4 bases and J 2 bases, leaving 11 bases between the germline ends. The germline CDR1 and CDR2 sequences are SNHLY and FYNNEI. The CDR3 nucleotides read TGTGCCAGCAGTGCAACGGACAAAAACACTGAAGCTTTCTTT. Its protein is CASSATDKNTEAFF.